This TCR beta chain was profiled in a study of blood T cell repertoires in COVID-19. Study in general: The origin of the acute and convalescent COVID-19 samples was the United States, Italy and Spain. PBMCs, B-cell-depleted T cells, or T cells were the source of the cDNA or gDNA that made up the material.

The CDR3 length is 15 residues. With V trimmed by 4 bases and J by 4 bases, 4 bases remained unmatched. CDR1 and CDR2 (germline): SGHTA, FQGTGA. TCRdb's table, derived via immunoSEQ multiplex PCR, lists solely in-frame clones and lacks some. The table has about 80,000 clones, around 80% seen once. This clone occurred a few times. Source material: peripheral blood. The chain is built from TRBV7-3 and TRBJ2-1; TRBD2 matches 10 bases. The source of this sequence is a human donor in a cohort sampled during active COVID-19. The DNA for the CDR3 is TGTGCCAGCAGCTCCCTAGCGGGGGATTACAATGAGCAGTTCTTC. Protein: CASSSLAGDYNEQFF.